The 5 T cell receptor beta chains in this list originate from one sample, sequenced in a study of blood T cells in healthy people across ages. Then a second PCR, running roughly 6 to 11 cycles, was carried out with a sample-barcoded 5' primer and a J-beta primer mix. TCRdb independently ran MiXCR on the 5' RACE reads; one entry per CDR3 protein. The sample records 950,000 to 1,200,000 distinct CDR3 sequences, roughly two fifths being singletons. The sample taken for sequencing was blood. These receptor sequences come from a man between 18 and 29 years old in good health.

This clonotype has only a few counts. J is TRBJ2-1 and V is TRBV21-1; the DNA was not compared with TRBD2, the D call given in the table. TRBV21-1 constitutes a pseudogene. The CDR3 runs to 16 residues. The chain's CDR3 is CASSEGTSGVYNEQFF. The CDR3 DNA sequence: TGTGCCAGCAGTGAAGGGACTAGCGGGGTCTACAATGAGCAGTTCTTC.

This clonotype has only a few counts. This rearrangement joins TRBV2 to TRBJ2-7; D is uncertain. Germline-derived CDR1 and CDR2 are SNHLY and FYNNEI. The CDR3 loop spans 15 amino acids. V was shortened by 0 bases and J by 5 bases, with 14 bases between the two germline ends. DNA of the CDR3: TGTGCCAGCAGTGAAGCGCTCATGGGGTCCCACGAGCAGTACTTC. As protein: CASSEALMGSHEQYF.

J is TRBJ2-3 and V is TRBV11-2, with 9 bases that match TRBD2. This CDR3 has 18 amino acids. Germline values: CDR1 SGHAT, CDR2 FQNNGV. Unmatched junction bases numbered 14, after V lost 4 bases and J lost 3 bases. CDR3 sequence reads: CASSSSWGTSFLTDTQYF. In nucleotides, the CDR3 is TGTGCCAGCAGCTCATCCTGGGGGACTAGCTTTTTGACAGATACGCAGTATTTT.

This chain connects TRBV6-1 to TRBJ2-2; D is uncertain. This CDR3 region has 13 residues. Germline CDR1 and CDR2: MNHNS and SASEGT. Deletions cut 6 bases from V and 2 bases from J, with 7 bases between. CDR3 sequence reads: CASRPGNTGELFF. The CDR3 coding sequence is TGTGCCAGCAGACCTGGAAACACCGGGGAGCTGTTTTTT.

The chain employs TRBV30 and TRBJ2-7; TRBD1 matches at 9 bases. J lost 0 bases, V lost 4 bases, and 7 bases had no gene match. The CDR3 totals 15 residues. Germline CDR1 GTSNPN, CDR2 SVGIG (reference sequence). CDR3 region: CAWNPGTGSSYEQYF. As DNA, the CDR3 is TGTGCCTGGAACCCAGGGACAGGGAGCTCCTACGAGCAGTACTTC.